The subject of this entry is one T cell receptor beta chain. Its antigen is currently unknown. These data come from a study of siplizumab effects on memory and regulatory T cells. Study-wide results and caveats: Significantly reduced by siplizumab was the cumulative frequency of alloreactive sequences, namely those traceable to unstimulated CD4+ memory cells. Both greater diversity than memory cells and a major contribution to the alloresponse seemed to characterize naive T cells. Proliferating Tregs' suppressive function in siplizumab cultures went unconfirmed.

The CDR3 is 14 residues long. The trim removed 7 bases at V and 1 base at J, leaving 4 bases unmatched. The V gene's germline CDR1 is SQVTM and CDR2 ANQGSEA. Using immunoSEQ multiplex PCR, the repertoire was profiled, and TCRdb retains in-frame clones only, with some absent. The sample lists around 110,000 clones; approximately 94% were seen once. The chain uses TRBV29-1 and TRBJ1-2; 12 bases fit TRBD1. The source material was non-Treg CD4+ T cells sorted from blood. This receptor was obtained from a human donor in good health. For the CDR3, the DNA is TGCAGCGCAGGGGACAGGGGGCTTAACTATGGCTACACCTTC. Encoded protein: CSAGDRGLNYGYTF.